The present T cell receptor (beta chain) was sequenced within a study of T cells in Graves' hyperthyroidism and ophthalmopathy. Overall study: Peripheral blood was taken when the disease was first diagnosed, before any treatment began.

This clonotype has at least ten counts. The target antigen is unknown. Overall study results and limits: Model output signaled ophthalmopathy a median about seven months ahead of onset. Expanded thyroid clonotypes (above 0.001) were mostly also found in blood.

CDR1 and CDR2 (germline): PRHDT, FYEKMQ (reference sequence). The CDR3 length is 15 residues. With 2 bases clipped from V and 1 base from J, the junction kept 4 bases outside the gene matches. Exclusion of a patient resulted from uncontrolled infection, other autoimmune disease, pregnancy or lactation. Amplification of TCR beta CDR3 regions was performed using RNA transcripts as template. HTBI primers drove first-round RT-PCR of the TCR CDR3. TCRdb reanalysed the multiplex PCR reads using MiXCR and keeps one entry per CDR3 protein. Of a few hundred thousand distinct CDR3 sequences in the sample, more than 20% were seen once.

Sequencing was performed on blood. The V call is TRBV13, the J call TRBJ2-5, with 7 bases aligning to TRBD2. This TCR was recovered from a man aged 18 to 30 with Graves' hyperthyroidism. The CDR3 reads CASSLWEGTQETQYF. As DNA, the CDR3 is TGTGCCAGCAGCTTATGGGAGGGCACCCAAGAGACCCAGTACTTC.